This section outlines one T cell receptor (beta chain) sequence together with its context. The sample comes from a study of shared clonotypes between healthy human individuals. The CDR3 totals 14 residues. Germline V gene data show CDR1 as SGDLS and CDR2 as YYNGEE. Trimming removed 4 bases from V and 0 bases from J; junction bases left unmatched: 4. Naive CD8 isolation took CD45RO-negative cells positively selected for CCR7 and excluded terminally differentiated effector memory CD45RA+ cells. Authors' analysis steps: Filtering differed since immunoSEQ provided only junctions, with no quality scores. Sequencing was performed with immunoSEQ multiplex PCR; in TCRdb, only in-frame clones are kept and a portion is missing. Clone size and the V and J calls come from that table; the DNA yielded D and trimming. Counted here are more than 550,000 clones, about 92% occurring once; the ten biggest clones make up about a quarter.

Sequenced input: naive CD8+ T cells sorted from blood. The V call is TRBV9, the J call TRBJ2-7; 7 nucleotides align to TRBD2. The receptor's source is a man younger than 45 in good health. The CDR3: CASSPWEGSYEQYF. In nucleotides, the CDR3 is TGTGCCAGCAGCCCATGGGAGGGCTCCTACGAGCAGTACTTC.